What follows describes a single T cell receptor (beta chain). An end of the junction does not agree with germline; a read error may underlie this. The data belong to a study of blood T cells in healthy people across ages. Study summary: Every two T cells gave about one barcoded beta molecule via template switching.

PBMCs, at least 6.5 million per sample, were isolated. Germline V gene data show CDR1 as KGHDR and CDR2 as SFDVKD. This CDR3 spans 14 amino acids. Next came a second PCR, run for about 6 to 12 cycles, which used a sample-barcoded 5' primer along with a J-beta primer mix. MiXCR was run by TCRdb on the 5' RACE reads, yielding one entry per CDR3 protein. The sample lists 1.5 million to 2 million distinct CDR3 sequences; more than 35% were seen once. This clonotype originated in a human donor in good health. The source material was blood. The chain joins TRBV24-1 to TRBJ2-2; TRBD1 is a possible D gene (5 bases). The CDR3, as DNA: TGTGCCACCAGCGATTTGCAACAGGCCGGGGAGCTGTTTTTT. It is translated as CATSDLQQAGELFF.